These 4 T cell receptor beta chains were sequenced from one sample in a study of blood T cell repertoires in COVID-19. Some clones are missing from TCRdb's copy, which holds only in-frame ones; the method was immunoSEQ multiplex PCR. The repertoire holds 200,000 to 300,000 clones, with approximately 86% as singletons. Sequencing was performed on peripheral blood. All receptors come from a man aged 30-40 years with active or convalescent COVID-19.

The J gene is TRBJ1-4, the V gene TRBV9, with D possibly being TRBD1 (5 bases). The germline gives CDR1 SGDLS, CDR2 YYNGEE. The V and J ends lost 0 bases and 8 bases respectively, with 14 bases between them. CDR3 size: 15 residues. The CDR3 here is CASSVGGARGEKLFF. CDR3 in DNA: TGTGCCAGCAGCGTAGGTGGAGCTAGGGGAGAAAAACTGTTTTTT. Full variable domain (missing parts from reference TRBV9 and TRBJ1-4): DSGVTQTPKHLITATGQRVTLRCSPRSGDLSVYWYQQSLDQGLQFLIQYYNGEERAKGNILERFSAQQFPDLHSELNLSSLELGDSALYFCASSVGGARGEKLFFGSGTQLSVL.

The chain links TRBV3-1 (or the pseudogene TRBV3-2) to TRBJ1-1; D remains unclear. V was clipped by 1 base and J by 5 bases, with 11 bases between them. The CDR3 spans 14 residues. Germline CDR1 reads LGHDT; CDR2 reads YNNKEL (reference sequence). The CDR3 DNA sequence: TGTGCCAGCAGCCAAGTGCTGGGGAGAACTGAAGCTTTCTTT. This sequence encodes CASSQVLGRTEAFF.

To note about this clone: This CDR3 is also generated by other DNA sequences in the sample. The V gene is TRBV18, the J gene TRBJ2-1, with 9 bases that match TRBD1. The germline V gene has CDR1 KGHSH and CDR2 LQKENI. The CDR3 length is 15 residues. The V segment lost 2 bases and the J segment 3 bases; nucleotides outside the gene matches: 2. For the CDR3, the DNA is TGTGCCAGCTCACCAGGGACAGGGAGCTACAATGAGCAGTTCTTC. Amino acids: CASSPGTGSYNEQFF.

This clone was seen only once. The rearrangement links TRBV10-2 to TRBJ1-2, with D hard to call. Germline CDR1 and CDR2: WSHSY and SAAADI. V dropped 2 bases and J dropped 2 bases, with 9 bases sitting between them. This CDR3 comprises 14 residues. CDR3 sequence reads: CASSEGRPNYGYTF. Here the CDR3 DNA reads TGCGCCAGCAGTGAGGGCAGGCCGAACTATGGCTACACCTTC.